This is a list of T cell receptor beta chains from one sample in a study of cytomegalovirus exposure and HLA in healthy donors. The data were produced by immunoSEQ multiplex PCR, yet TCRdb's version contains in-frame clones alone and is incomplete. The profile shows 160,000 or so clones, 60% to 85% of them singletons. Sequencing was done on a sample of PBMCs. The receptor source for this set is a woman between 35 and 50 years old in good health and CMV-seropositive. The CDR3 runs from the conserved cysteine through the conserved F or W. The D gene is left open where the match is weak. Size values are once, few and many counts, or a class for expanded clones, and some rows have none.

DNA: TGTGCCAGCAGTGTGACAGGTAGCCAGCCCCAGCATTTT; CDR3: CASSVTGSQPQHF; D: -; length: 13; J: TRBJ1-5; V: TRBV6-1; size: -
DNA: TGCAGCGTTACGACAGGTCAAGAGACCCAGTACTTC; CDR3: CSVTTGQETQYF; D: -; length: 12; J: TRBJ2-5; V: TRBV29-1; size: -
DNA: TGCGCCAGCAGCCAAGACCTCACCGGGGAGCTGTTTTTT; CDR3: CASSQDLTGELFF; D: -; length: 13; J: TRBJ2-2; V: TRBV4-1; size: once
DNA: TGTGCCAGCACCCGGGACAGGGAAGGAGAGACCCAGTACTTC; CDR3: CASTRDREGETQYF; D: TRBD1; length: 14; J: TRBJ2-5; V: TRBV2; size: -
DNA: TGTGCCAGCAGTCCCCTTCAGGCTTCACCCCTCCACTTT; CDR3: CASSPLQASPLHF; D: -; length: 13; J: TRBJ1-6; V: TRBV6-6; size: -
DNA: TGTGCCAGCAGAGACCCTCCAGCAAACGAGGACACCATATATTTT; CDR3: CASRDPPANEDTIYF; D: -; length: 15; J: TRBJ1-3; V: TRBV6-6; size: -
DNA: TGTGCCAGCAGTTACTCGACCAGGGGCGGCTCACCCCTCCACTTT; CDR3: CASSYSTRGGSPLHF; D: -; length: 15; J: TRBJ1-6; V: TRBV6-5; size: -
DNA: TGTGCCAGCAGCCCAACGGGTTCACGTTCGGGACAGGGTAATTCACCCCTCCACTTT; CDR3: CASSPTGSRSGQGNSPLHF; D: TRBD1; length: 19; J: TRBJ1-6; V: TRBV5-4; size: -
DNA: TGCGCCAGCAGCCTAGGGGTCAATGAGCAGTTCTTC; CDR3: CASSLGVNEQFF; D: -; length: 12; J: TRBJ2-1; V: TRBV4-1; size: once
DNA: TGCAGCGTTGTAGCGGGTAGCTCCTACAATGAGCAGTTCTTC; CDR3: CSVVAGSSYNEQFF; D: TRBD2; length: 14; J: TRBJ2-1; V: TRBV29-1; size: -
DNA: TGTGCCAGCACCAACTGGGGGCAGGTCTACGAGCAGTACTTC; CDR3: CASTNWGQVYEQYF; D: -; length: 14; J: TRBJ2-7; V: TRBV6-6; size: few
DNA: TGTGCCAGCAGCTTAGGTGGACAGGGAGGTAACACTGAAGCTTTCTTT; CDR3: CASSLGGQGGNTEAFF; D: TRBD1; length: 16; J: TRBJ1-1; V: TRBV5-5; size: -
DNA: TGTGCCAGCAGCGTAGCACCCTATTCGGAGCAGTACTTC; CDR3: CASSVAPYSEQYF; D: -; length: 13; J: TRBJ2-7; V: TRBV9; size: -
DNA: TGTGCCAGTAGTATAGTAACCGGGGACACTGAAGCTTTCTTT; CDR3: CASSIVTGDTEAFF; D: -; length: 14; J: TRBJ1-1; V: TRBV19; size: -
DNA: TGTGCCAGCAGCGTCAGCGTTGACAGAGGAGCTTTCTTT; CDR3: CASSVSVDRGAFF; D: -; length: 13; J: TRBJ1-1; V: TRBV9; size: -
DNA: TGTGCCAGCAGCGTAGATCCAGGACTATCCTACGAGCAGTACTTC; CDR3: CASSVDPGLSYEQYF; D: -; length: 15; J: TRBJ2-7; V: TRBV9; size: -
DNA: TGCAGCGTTGCGGACAGATGGAACACTGAAGCTTTCTTT; CDR3: CSVADRWNTEAFF; D: -; length: 13; J: TRBJ1-1; V: TRBV29-1; size: -
DNA: TGCAGCGTGCTTCCGACATTGCTGAACACTGAAGCTTTCTTT; CDR3: CSVLPTLLNTEAFF; D: -; length: 14; J: TRBJ1-1; V: TRBV29-1; size: -
DNA: TGCGCCAGCAGCTTAGACCTTGAAAATCGTCGACAGGCCGGGGGGGATACGCAGTATTTT; CDR3: CASSLDLENRRQAGGDTQYF; D: -; length: 20; J: TRBJ2-3; V: TRBV5-1; size: -
DNA: TGTGCCATCAGTGGGGGACAGACGAACACCGGGGAGCTGTTTTTT; CDR3: CAISGGQTNTGELFF; D: TRBD1; length: 15; J: TRBJ2-2; V: TRBV10-3; size: few
DNA: TGCAGCGCCGCGCGGGGGGCCGGAGATACGCAGTATTTT; CDR3: CSAARGAGDTQYF; D: TRBD2; length: 13; J: TRBJ2-3; V: TRBV29-1; size: -
DNA: TGTGCCACCCAGGGGTTGACGAAGGGGGTATACAATGAGCAGTTCTTC; CDR3: CATQGLTKGVYNEQFF; D: -; length: 16; J: TRBJ2-1; V: TRBV19; size: -